This T cell receptor (beta chain) was sequenced for a study of T-cell memory formation after mild COVID-19. CDR1 SGHRS and CDR2 YFSETQ come from the germline V gene. The V and J ends lost 4 bases and 1 base, in that order; junction bases with no gene match: 3. This CDR3 is 15 amino acids long. This clonotype was seen repeatedly, ten times or more. Its specificity is not known. Study-wide results and limits: The pre-infection memory compartment contained some responding clones, suggesting cross-reactive memory joined.

MiXCR, applied by TCRdb to the 5' RACE reads, yields one record per CDR3 protein. The sample records about 55,000 distinct CDR3 sequences, 8% to 9.5% being singletons. Sequenced: PBMCs or a T cell subset sorted from them (not recorded which). This TCR came from a man aged 18-30 years who had mild COVID-19 (a few samples of this study predate the infection). Cell type and time point are not known. The chain couples TRBV5-1 to TRBJ2-2; TRBD2 matches 8 bases. CDR3 in amino acids: CASSRSGVNTGELFF. The CDR3 nucleotides are TGCGCCAGCAGCCGTAGCGGGGTGAACACCGGGGAGCTGTTTTTT. Using reference TRBV5-1 and TRBJ2-2 for the parts outside the CDR3, the full variable domain is KAGVTQTPRYLIKTRGQQVTLSCSPISGHRSVSWYQQTPGQGLQFLFEYFSETQRNKGNFPGRFSGRQFSNSRSEMNVSTLELGDSALYLCASSRSGVNTGELFFGEGSRLTVL.